This TCR beta chain was documented in a study of technical replicates of blood from a handful of donors. Repertoires were generated with immunoSEQ multiplex PCR, while TCRdb's copy carries only in-frame clones and drops some. The sample holds about 60,000 clones; 87% are singletons and the top ten take about 5.2%. The germline V gene encodes CDR1 SGHKS and CDR2 YYEKEE (reference sequence). The CDR3 totals 16 residues. V lost 4 bases, J lost 3 bases, and 8 bases stayed unmatched. This receptor was identified in a human donor in good health. Some clones in this sample may be carry-over from other donors' samples. This sequence joins TRBV5-5 and TRBJ2-3; 10 bases map to TRBD2. Sequences were obtained from PBMCs. The CDR3 bases are TGTGCCAGCAGCCCTACCCCTAGCGGGGGAACAGATACGCAGTATTTT. Encoded protein: CASSPTPSGGTDTQYF.